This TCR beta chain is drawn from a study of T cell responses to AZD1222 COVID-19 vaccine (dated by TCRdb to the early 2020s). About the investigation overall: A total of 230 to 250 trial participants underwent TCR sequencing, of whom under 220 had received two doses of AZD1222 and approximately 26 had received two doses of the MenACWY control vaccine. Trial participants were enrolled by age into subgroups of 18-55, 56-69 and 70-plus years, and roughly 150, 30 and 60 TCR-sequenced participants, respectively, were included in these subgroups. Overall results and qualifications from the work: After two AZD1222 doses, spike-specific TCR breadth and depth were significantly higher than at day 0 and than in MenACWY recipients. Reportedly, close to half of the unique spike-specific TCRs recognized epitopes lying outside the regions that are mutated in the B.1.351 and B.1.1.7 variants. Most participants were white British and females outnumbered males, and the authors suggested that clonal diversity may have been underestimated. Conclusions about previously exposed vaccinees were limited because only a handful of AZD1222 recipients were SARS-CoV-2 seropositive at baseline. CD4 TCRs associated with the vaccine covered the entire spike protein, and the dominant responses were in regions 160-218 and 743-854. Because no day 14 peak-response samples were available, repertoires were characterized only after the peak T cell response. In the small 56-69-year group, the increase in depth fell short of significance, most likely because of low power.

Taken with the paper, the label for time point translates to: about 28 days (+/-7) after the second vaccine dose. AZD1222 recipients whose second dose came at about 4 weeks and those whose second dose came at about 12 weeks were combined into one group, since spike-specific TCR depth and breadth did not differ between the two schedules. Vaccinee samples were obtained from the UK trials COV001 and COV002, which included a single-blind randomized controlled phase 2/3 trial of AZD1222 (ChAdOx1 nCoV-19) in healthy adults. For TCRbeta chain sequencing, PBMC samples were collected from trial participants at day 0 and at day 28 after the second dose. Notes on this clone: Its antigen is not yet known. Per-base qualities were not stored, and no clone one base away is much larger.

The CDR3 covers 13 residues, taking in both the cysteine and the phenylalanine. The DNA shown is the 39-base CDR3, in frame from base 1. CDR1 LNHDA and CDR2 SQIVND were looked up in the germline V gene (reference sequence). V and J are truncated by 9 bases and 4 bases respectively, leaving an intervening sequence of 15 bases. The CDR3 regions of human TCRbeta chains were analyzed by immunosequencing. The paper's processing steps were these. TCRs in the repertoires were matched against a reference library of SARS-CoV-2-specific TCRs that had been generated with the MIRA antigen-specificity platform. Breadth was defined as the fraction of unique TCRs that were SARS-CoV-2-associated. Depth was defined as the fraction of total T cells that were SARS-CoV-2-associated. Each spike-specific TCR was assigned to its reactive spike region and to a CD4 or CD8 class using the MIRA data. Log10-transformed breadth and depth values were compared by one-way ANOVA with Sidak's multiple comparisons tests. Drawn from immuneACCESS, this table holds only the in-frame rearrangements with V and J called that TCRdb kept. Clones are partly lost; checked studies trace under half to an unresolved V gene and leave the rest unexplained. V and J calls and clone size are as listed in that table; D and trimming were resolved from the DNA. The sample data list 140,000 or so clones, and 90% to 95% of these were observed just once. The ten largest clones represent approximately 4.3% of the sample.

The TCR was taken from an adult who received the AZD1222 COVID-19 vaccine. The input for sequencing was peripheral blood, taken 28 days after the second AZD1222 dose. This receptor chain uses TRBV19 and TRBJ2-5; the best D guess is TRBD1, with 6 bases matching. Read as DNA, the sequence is TGTGCCAGCAGAGGGGGTAAGGGAGAGACCCAGTACTTC. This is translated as CASRGGKGETQYF.